Sequencing of this T cell receptor (beta chain) was carried out in a study of blood T cell repertoires in COVID-19. Study overall: Acute and convalescent COVID-19 samples came from the United States, Italy and Spain. From T cells, B-cell-depleted T cells, or PBMCs came the material, which was cDNA or gDNA.

In the original workflow: How many nucleated cells were present was estimated from reference gene primer amplification. This table comes from immunoSEQ multiplex PCR, and its TCRdb copy is limited to in-frame clones, with some not included. From that table come the V and J calls and clone size; the DNA was used to work out D and trimming. The repertoire consists of roughly 300,000 clones, with approximately 81% occurring once and the leading ten covering around 3%. Germline V gene sequence: CDR1 LGHDT, CDR2 YNNKEL (reference sequence). The ends were cut back, 0 bases at V and 0 bases at J, with 12 bases in the middle. CDR3 length: 17 amino acids.

This receptor was taken from an older woman with active or convalescent COVID-19. The genes are TRBV3-1 (or the pseudogene TRBV3-2) and TRBJ1-3, with no clear D. Sequenced: peripheral blood. This chain's CDR3 is CASSQDPLPISGNTIYF. For the CDR3, the DNA is TGTGCCAGCAGCCAAGACCCTCTACCGATCTCTGGAAACACCATATATTTT.